Below, 11 T cell receptor beta chains from the same sample are listed, as sequenced in a study of molecular identifiers for immune sequencing clone quantification. TCRdb re-called the PCR reads through MiXCR, storing one row per CDR3 protein. The table has more than 450,000 distinct CDR3 sequences, around 25% seen once. The sample comprised naive CD8+ T cells from blood, with Jurkat cell RNA spiked in. Documented subset: FACS-sorted CD8+CD4-CCR7+CD45RA+ naive T cells. Source of these receptors: a human donor in good health. Some libraries in this study had Jurkat cell RNA spiked in.

J is TRBJ2-2 and V is TRBV4-1, with 7 bases matching TRBD1. The CDR3 has 16 residues. The germline V gene has CDR1 MGHRA and CDR2 YSYEKL. The V gene end was trimmed by 0 bases and the J gene end by 6 bases; junction bases not matched to a gene: 7. The CDR3 nucleotides read TGCGCCAGCAGCCAAGAAAGAGGGGGCCCGTCCGGGGAGCTGTTTTTT. Its protein product is CASSQERGGPSGELFF.

A few counts support this clonotype. The chain is built from TRBV2 and TRBJ2-3; 8 bases fit TRBD2. Trimming cost V 2 bases and J 2 bases; bases outside gene matches: 6. Per the germline V gene, CDR1 is SNHLY and CDR2 is FYNNEI. This CDR3 has 16 residues. The chain's CDR3 is CASSETGGGFTDTQYF. In nucleotides, the CDR3 is TGTGCCAGCAGTGAAACTGGCGGGGGGTTCACAGATACGCAGTATTTT.

This clonotype showed up just a few times. The chain carries TRBV29-1 and TRBJ2-7, with D uncertain. This CDR3 spans 13 amino acids. With 5 bases removed from V and 0 bases from J, the gap between germline ends came to 11 bases. CDR1 is SQVTM and CDR2 is ANQGSEA in the germline V gene. The CDR3 sequence is CSVRETVSYEQYF. DNA for the CDR3: TGCAGCGTTAGGGAAACGGTCTCCTACGAGCAGTACTTC.

About this clonotype itself: With a much larger clone just one base away, this may be a read error. The rearrangement uses TRBV28 and TRBJ1-5; D may be TRBD1 (5 bases). This CDR3 region has 18 residues. Germline CDR1 reads MDHEN; CDR2 reads SYDVKM. In DNA form, the CDR3 reads TGTGCCAGCAGTTTATTGATCGGACATGAAGTTAGCAATCCGCCCCAGCATTTT. It codes for CASSLLIGHEVSNPPQHF.

This clonotype was recorded at least ten times. V gene TRBV6-5 combines with J gene TRBJ2-2; D perhaps matches TRBD1 (6 bases). Germline CDR1 reads MNHEY; CDR2 reads SVGAGI. The CDR3 sequence is 14 residues long. The germline V and J ends were trimmed by 0 bases and 6 bases, with 8 bases remaining between them. The CDR3 protein is CASSYSNRAGELFF. The CDR3 DNA reads TGTGCCAGCAGTTACTCGAACAGGGCCGGGGAGCTGTTTTTT.

As to this clonotype: Being one base from a much bigger clone, this may be a read error. The genes are TRBV29-1 and TRBJ2-5, with D perhaps assigned TRBD1 or TRBD2 (6 bases each). Germline lookup yields CDR1 SQVTM and CDR2 ANQGSEA. The CDR3 loop spans 12 amino acids. DNA for the CDR3: TGCAGCATTGAACAGGGAGGAGAGACCCAGTACTTC. Amino acid sequence: CSIEQGGETQYF.

In its sample, this clonotype was seen many times. The CDR3 nucleotides are TGTGCCAGCAGCAGGACAGGACCTATCCCGCGCCGCACAGATACGCAGTATTTT. Translated, it gives CASSRTGPIPRRTDTQYF. This rearrangement joins TRBV21-1 to TRBJ2-3; TRBD1 is taken as the D call from the table, unchecked against the DNA. TRBV21-1 is a pseudogene segment. The CDR3 loop spans 18 amino acids.

This clonotype was counted a few times. A much more abundant neighbour one base away suggests this may be a read error. This chain connects TRBV2 to TRBJ2-7, with D possibly being TRBD1 or TRBD2 (5 bases each). Germline assignment: CDR1 SNHLY and CDR2 FYNNEI. The CDR3 has 14 amino acids. The CDR3, as DNA: TGTGCCAGCAGTGAATGGGGGACGGGCCAGGAGGCATCCTTC. Protein product: CASSEWGTGQEASF. Full variable domain (remainder filled in from reference TRBV2 and TRBJ2-7): EPEVTQTPSHQVTQMGQEVILRCVPISNHLYFYWYRQILGQKVEFLVSFYNNEISEKSEIFDDQFSVERPDGSNFTLKIRSTKLEDSAMYFCASSEWGTGQEASFGPGTRLTVT.

As for this clonotype: At one end the junction does not follow the germline gene, possibly because of a read error. The chain has TRBV6-2 or TRBV6-3 and TRBJ1-2; no definite D call. Germline V gene sequence: CDR1 MNHEY, CDR2 SVGEGT. This CDR3 has 12 residues. The DNA of the CDR3 is TGTGCCAGCAGTTACGGAGGTAATGGCAACACCTTC. It codes for CASSYGGNGNTF.

This clonotype has a count of ten or more. This rearrangement joins TRBV5-4 to TRBJ2-3; TRBD1 matches at 7 bases. The CDR3 extends over 15 amino acids. The V segment lost 7 bases and the J segment 2 bases; nucleotides outside the gene matches: 10. Germline CDR1 is SGHNT and CDR2 is YYREEE (reference sequence). Here the CDR3 DNA reads TGTGCCAGCGCTTTTGTCGGGACAGACACAGATACGCAGTATTTT. Translation: CASAFVGTDTDTQYF.

This clonotype was counted a few times. V and J are TRBV11-2 and TRBJ2-3; the match to TRBD2 covers 11 bases. With V trimmed by 3 bases and J by 2 bases, 4 bases remained unmatched. The germline gives CDR1 SGHAT, CDR2 FQNNGV. The CDR3 has 16 residues. The CDR3 region has the DNA TGTGCCAGCAGCTTGTTGACTAGCGGGGCCACAGATACGCAGTATTTT. Its protein is CASSLLTSGATDTQYF.